This T cell receptor (beta chain) is drawn from a study of T-cell reconstitution after alpha-beta-depleted transplantation in children. After removal of 8 bases from V and 1 base from J, the junction contained 4 bases not matched to a gene. The CDR3 spans 14 residues. Preparing the TCRbeta library involved the use of unique molecular identifiers. TCRdb reprocessed the PCR reads with MiXCR, giving one entry per CDR3 protein. This sample yields roughly 500,000 distinct CDR3 sequences, of which around 16% are seen a single time; over 3% belongs to the top ten. Here the sequenced sample was PBMCs from the stem cell graft donor, taken from the stem cell graft. This clonotype was obtained from a human donor who donated a stem cell graft to a child with acute lymphoblastic leukemia. V is TRBV12-3 or TRBV12-4 and J is TRBJ2-2; TRBD1 agrees at 7 bases. CDR3 amino acids: CASVGTENTGELFF. CDR3 bases: TGTGCCAGCGTCGGGACAGAGAACACCGGGGAGCTGTTTTTT.